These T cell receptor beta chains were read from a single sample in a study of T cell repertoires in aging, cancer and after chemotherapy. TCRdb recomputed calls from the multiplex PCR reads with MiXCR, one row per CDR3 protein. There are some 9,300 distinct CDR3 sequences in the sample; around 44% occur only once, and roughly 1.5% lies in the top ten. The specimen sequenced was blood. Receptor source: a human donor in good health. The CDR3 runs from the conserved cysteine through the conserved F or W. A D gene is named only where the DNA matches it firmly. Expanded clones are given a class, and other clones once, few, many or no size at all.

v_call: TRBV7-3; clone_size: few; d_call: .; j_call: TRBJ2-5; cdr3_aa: CASSQQARAVSQYF; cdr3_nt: TGTGCCAGCAGCCAACAGGCCCGGGCGGTTTCCCAGTACTTC
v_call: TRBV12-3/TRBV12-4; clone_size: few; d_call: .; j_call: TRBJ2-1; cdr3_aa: CASSAAVLMYNEQFF; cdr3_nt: TGTGCCAGCAGTGCAGCTGTGCTGATGTACAATGAGCAGTTCTTC
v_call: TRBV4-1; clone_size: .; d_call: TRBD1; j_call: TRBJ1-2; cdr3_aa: CASSQGSQGYGYTF; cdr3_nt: TGCGCCAGCAGCCAAGGGTCACAGGGGTATGGCTACACCTTC
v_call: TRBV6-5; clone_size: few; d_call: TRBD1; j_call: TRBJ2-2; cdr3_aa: CASRRQGAGTGELFF; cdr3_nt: TGTGCCAGCAGACGACAGGGGGCGGGGACCGGGGAGCTGTTTTTT
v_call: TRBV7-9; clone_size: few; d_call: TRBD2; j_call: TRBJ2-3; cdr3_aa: CASSLQAGGTDTQYF; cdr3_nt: TGTGCCAGCAGCTTACAAGCGGGGGGCACAGATACGCAGTATTTT
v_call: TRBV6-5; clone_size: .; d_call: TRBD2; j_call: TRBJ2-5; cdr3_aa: CASSALWAGGSQETQYF; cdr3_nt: TGTGCCAGCAGTGCCCTATGGGCGGGGGGAAGTCAAGAGACCCAGTACTTC
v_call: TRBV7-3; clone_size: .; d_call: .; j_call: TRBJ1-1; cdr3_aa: CASSLDSAGTEAFF; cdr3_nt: TGTGCCAGCAGCTTGGACAGCGCAGGCACTGAAGCTTTCTTT
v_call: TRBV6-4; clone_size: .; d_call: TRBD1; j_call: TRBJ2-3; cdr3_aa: CAISDREYTDTQYF; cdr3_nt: TGTGCCATCAGTGACAGGGAGTACACAGATACGCAGTATTTT
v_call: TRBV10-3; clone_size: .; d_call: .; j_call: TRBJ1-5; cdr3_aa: CAIRTEPNQPQHF; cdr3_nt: TGTGCCATCAGGACAGAACCTAATCAGCCCCAGCATTTT
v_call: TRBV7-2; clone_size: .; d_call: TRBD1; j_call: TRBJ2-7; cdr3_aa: CASSLGTGREQYF; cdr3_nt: TGTGCCAGCAGCTTAGGGACAGGGAGGGAGCAGTACTTC
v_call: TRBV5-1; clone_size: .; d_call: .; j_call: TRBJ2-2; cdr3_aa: CASCHTVGTGELFF; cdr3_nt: TGCGCCAGCTGTCACACCGTGGGGACCGGGGAGCTGTTTTTT
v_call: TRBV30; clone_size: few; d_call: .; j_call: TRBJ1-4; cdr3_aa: CAWSVDSLNEKLFF; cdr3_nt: TGTGCCTGGAGTGTGGACAGTCTGAATGAAAAACTGTTTTTT
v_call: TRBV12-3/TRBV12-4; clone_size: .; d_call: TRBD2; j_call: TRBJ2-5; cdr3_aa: CASSHPSTSGEETQYF; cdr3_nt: TGTGCCAGCAGCCATCCATCGACTAGCGGGGAAGAGACCCAGTACTTC
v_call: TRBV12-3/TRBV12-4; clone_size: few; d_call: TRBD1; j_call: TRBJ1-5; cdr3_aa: CASSLTGHQPQHF; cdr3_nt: TGTGCCAGCAGCTTGACAGGGCATCAGCCCCAGCATTTT
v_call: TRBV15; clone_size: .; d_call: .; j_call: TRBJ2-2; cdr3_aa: CATEGNTGELFF; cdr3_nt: TGTGCCACCGAAGGGAACACCGGGGAGCTGTTTTTT
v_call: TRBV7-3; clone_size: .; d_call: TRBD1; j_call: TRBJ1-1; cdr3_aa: CASSLRGQVTEAFF; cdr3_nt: TGTGCCAGCAGCCTCAGGGGGCAGGTCACTGAAGCTTTCTTT